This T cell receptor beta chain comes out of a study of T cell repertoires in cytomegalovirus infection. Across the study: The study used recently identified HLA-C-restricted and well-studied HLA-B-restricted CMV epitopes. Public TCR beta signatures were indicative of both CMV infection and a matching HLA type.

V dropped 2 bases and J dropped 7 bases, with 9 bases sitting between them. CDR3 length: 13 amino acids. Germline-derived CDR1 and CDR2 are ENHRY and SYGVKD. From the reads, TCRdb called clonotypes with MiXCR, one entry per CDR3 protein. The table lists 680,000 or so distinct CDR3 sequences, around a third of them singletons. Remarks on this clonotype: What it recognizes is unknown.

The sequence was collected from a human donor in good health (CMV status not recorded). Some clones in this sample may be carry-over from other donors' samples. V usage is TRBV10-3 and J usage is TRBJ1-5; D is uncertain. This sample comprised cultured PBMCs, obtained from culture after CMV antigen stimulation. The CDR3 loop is CAISETDGQPQHF. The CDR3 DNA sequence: TGTGCCATCAGTGAGACCGACGGGCAGCCCCAGCATTTT.